A selection of T cell receptor beta chains follows, all from one sample in a study of PD-L1 blockade in urothelial cancer. Repertoires were generated with immunoSEQ multiplex PCR, while TCRdb's copy carries only in-frame clones and drops some. The sample lists tens of thousands of clones, 85% occurring once. Here the sequenced sample was PBMCs, taken around atezolizumab (anti-PD-L1) treatment. All receptors come from a man between 65 and 85 years old with urothelial cancer. Both conserved end residues are part of each CDR3. D genes are given only for firm matches.

v_gene,j_gene,d_gene,CDR3aa
TRBV5-6,TRBJ2-1,TRBD2,CASSLGGRAAYNEQFF
TRBV4-2,TRBJ1-5,NA,CASSQDGGGYQPQHF
TRBV5-1,TRBJ2-3,NA,CASSFADTQYF
TRBV13,TRBJ2-3,TRBD2,CASSGGFGTSGKESTDTQYF
TRBV11-2,TRBJ1-1,NA,CASTEGTDTEAFF
TRBV5-5,TRBJ1-3,NA,CASSLDLRHSGNTIYF
TRBV11-2,TRBJ2-1,TRBD2,CASSLGLAGVYEQFF
TRBV5-4,TRBJ1-2,TRBD1,CASSLGQGAQTNYGYTF
TRBV6-4,TRBJ1-2,NA,CASSVGSRGWAYGYTF
TRBV2,TRBJ2-1,NA,CASRLSGAKYNEQFF
TRBV9,TRBJ2-1,NA,CASSVGGGSISYNEQFF
TRBV9,TRBJ2-7,TRBD1,CASSVGAGQAYEQYF
TRBV10-2,TRBJ1-5,NA,CASSESRAGGEPQHF
TRBV5-1,TRBJ2-1,TRBD1,CASSSSPGQGSNEQFF
TRBV7-6,TRBJ2-1,TRBD2,CASSSTSLAGGTGEQFF
TRBV13,TRBJ2-5,TRBD2,CASSSGLAGGPSETQYF
TRBV5-6,TRBJ2-3,NA,CASARGPTDTQYF
TRBV19,TRBJ2-3,TRBD2,CASSKGGASATDTQYF
TRBV7-9,TRBJ2-7,NA,CASSRNREYEQYF
TRBV11-2,TRBJ2-7,NA,CASSLAPGVPYEQYF
TRBV7-9,TRBJ1-3,TRBD1,CASSAGTGGLRSGNTIYF
TRBV19,TRBJ1-1,TRBD1,CASSYRQGRGTEAFF
TRBV15,TRBJ2-5,TRBD1,CATSRDRVTETQYF
TRBV11-2,TRBJ2-1,NA,CASSLDRLAHEQFF